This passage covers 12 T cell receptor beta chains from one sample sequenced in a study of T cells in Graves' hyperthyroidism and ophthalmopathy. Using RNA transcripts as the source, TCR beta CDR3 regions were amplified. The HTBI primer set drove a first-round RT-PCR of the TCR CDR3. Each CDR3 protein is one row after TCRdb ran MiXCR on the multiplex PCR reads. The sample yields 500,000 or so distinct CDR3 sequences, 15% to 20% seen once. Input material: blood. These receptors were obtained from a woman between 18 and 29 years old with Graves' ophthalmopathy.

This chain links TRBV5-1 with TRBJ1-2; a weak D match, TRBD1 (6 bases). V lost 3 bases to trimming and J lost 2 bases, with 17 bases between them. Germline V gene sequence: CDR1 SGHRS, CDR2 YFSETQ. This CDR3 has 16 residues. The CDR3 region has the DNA TGCGCCAGCAGCTCCTCGGACAGTGAGGGGAACTATGGCTACACCTTC. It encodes CASSSSDSEGNYGYTF.

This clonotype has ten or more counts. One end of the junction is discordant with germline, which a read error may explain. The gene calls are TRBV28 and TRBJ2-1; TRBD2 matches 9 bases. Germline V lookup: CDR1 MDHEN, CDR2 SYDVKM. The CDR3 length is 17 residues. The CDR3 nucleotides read TGTGTCAGCAGCTCTCGGACTAGCGCCTACTCCTACAATGAGCAGTTCTTC. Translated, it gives CVSSSRTSAYSYNEQFF.

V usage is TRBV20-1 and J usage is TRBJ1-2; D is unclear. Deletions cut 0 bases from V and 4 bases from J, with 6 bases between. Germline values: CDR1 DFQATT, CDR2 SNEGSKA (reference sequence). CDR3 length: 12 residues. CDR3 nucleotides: TGCAGTGCTAGAGACGAGGGCTATGGCTACACCTTC. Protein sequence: CSARDEGYGYTF.

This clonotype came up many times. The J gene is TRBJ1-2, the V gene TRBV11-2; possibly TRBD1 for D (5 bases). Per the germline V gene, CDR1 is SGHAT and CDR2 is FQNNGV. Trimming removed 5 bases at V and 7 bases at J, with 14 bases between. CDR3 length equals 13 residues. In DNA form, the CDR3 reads TGTGCCAGCAGCCCTGGACACGCCGGTGGCTACACCTTC. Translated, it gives CASSPGHAGGYTF.

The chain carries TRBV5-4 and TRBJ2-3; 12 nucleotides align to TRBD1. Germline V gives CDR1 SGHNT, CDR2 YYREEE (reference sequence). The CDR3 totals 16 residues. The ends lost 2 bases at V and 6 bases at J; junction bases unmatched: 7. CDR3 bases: TGTGCCAGCAGCTTCATGGGACAGGGGGCAGGGGATACGCAGTATTTT. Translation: CASSFMGQGAGDTQYF.

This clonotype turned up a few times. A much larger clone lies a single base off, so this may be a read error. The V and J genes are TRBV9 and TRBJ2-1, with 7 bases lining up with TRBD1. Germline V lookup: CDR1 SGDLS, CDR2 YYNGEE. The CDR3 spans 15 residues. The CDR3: CASSGQGEGYNEPFF. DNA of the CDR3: TGTGCCAGCAGCGGACAGGGCGAAGGATACAATGAGCCGTTCTTC.

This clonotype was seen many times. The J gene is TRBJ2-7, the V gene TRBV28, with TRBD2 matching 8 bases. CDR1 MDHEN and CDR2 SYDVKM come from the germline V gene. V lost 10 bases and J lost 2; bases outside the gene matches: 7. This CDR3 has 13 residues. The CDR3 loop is CATRREDAYEQYF. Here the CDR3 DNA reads TGTGCCACCAGGCGGGAGGATGCCTACGAGCAGTACTTC.

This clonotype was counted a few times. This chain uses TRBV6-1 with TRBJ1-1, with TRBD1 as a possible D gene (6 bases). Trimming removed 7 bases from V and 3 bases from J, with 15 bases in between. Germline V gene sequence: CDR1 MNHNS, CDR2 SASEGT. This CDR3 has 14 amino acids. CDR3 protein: CASKWGAAYTEAFF. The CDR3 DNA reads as TGTGCCAGCAAATGGGGGGCGGCGTACACTGAAGCTTTCTTT.

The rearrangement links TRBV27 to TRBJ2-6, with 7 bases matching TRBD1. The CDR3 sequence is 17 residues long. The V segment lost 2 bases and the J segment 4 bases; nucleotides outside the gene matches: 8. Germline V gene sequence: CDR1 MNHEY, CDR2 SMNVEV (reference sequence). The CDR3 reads CASSLNTGAPGANVLTF. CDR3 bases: TGTGCCAGCAGTTTAAATACAGGGGCTCCCGGGGCCAACGTCCTGACTTTC.

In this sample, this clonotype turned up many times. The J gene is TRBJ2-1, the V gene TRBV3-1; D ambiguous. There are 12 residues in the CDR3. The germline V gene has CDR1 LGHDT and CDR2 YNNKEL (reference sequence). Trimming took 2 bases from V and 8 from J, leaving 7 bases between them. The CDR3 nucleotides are TGTGCCAGCAGCCAAATTCGGGATGAGCAGTTCTTC. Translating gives CASSQIRDEQFF.

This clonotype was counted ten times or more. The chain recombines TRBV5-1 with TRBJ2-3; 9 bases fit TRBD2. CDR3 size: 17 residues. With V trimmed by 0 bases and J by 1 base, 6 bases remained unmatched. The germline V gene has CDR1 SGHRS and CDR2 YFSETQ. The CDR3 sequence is CASSLVVGLARTDTQYF. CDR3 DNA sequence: TGCGCCAGCAGCTTGGTGGTGGGACTAGCCCGCACAGATACGCAGTATTTT.

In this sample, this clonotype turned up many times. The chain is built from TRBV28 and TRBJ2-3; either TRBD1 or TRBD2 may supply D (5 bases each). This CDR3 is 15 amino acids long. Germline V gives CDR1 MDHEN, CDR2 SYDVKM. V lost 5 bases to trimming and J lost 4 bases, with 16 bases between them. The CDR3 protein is CASSALGLGADTQYF. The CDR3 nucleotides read TGTGCCAGCAGTGCACTAGGTTTAGGGGCAGATACGCAGTATTTT.